A single sample is the source of the 20 T cell receptor beta chains below, sequenced in a study of shared clonotypes between healthy human individuals. The protocol was immunoSEQ multiplex PCR, while the TCRdb copy is restricted to in-frame clones and leaves out a portion. This sample has millions of clones, with approximately 95% found just once. Sequenced: naive CD4+ T cells sorted from blood. As to subset: CD45RA+ positively selected. The receptors here all came from a man aged 18-30 years in good health.

The chain links TRBV5-4 to TRBJ1-2; D unresolved. Trimming shortened V by 2 bases and J by 8 bases, and 13 bases separated the two germline ends. Germline lookup yields CDR1 SGHNT and CDR2 YYREEE (reference sequence). The CDR3 contains 13 residues. The CDR3 DNA reads TGTGCCAGCAGCTTAGGTCTTAGGAGCGGCTACACCTTC. Translating gives CASSLGLRSGYTF.

This clone was detected once. This chain connects TRBV30 to TRBJ1-4; possibly TRBD1 for D (6 bases). Germline CDR1 and CDR2: GTSNPN and SVGIG (reference sequence). V shed 0 bases and J shed 11 bases, with 13 bases lying between them. There are 13 residues in the CDR3. As DNA, the CDR3 is TGTGCCTGGAGTGTGCCACAGGGAGGGAAACTGTTTTTT. Translating gives CAWSVPQGGKLFF.

V usage is TRBV7-9 and J usage is TRBJ1-2, with D perhaps TRBD1 (6 bases). Germline V gene data show CDR1 as SEHNR and CDR2 as FQNEAQ (reference sequence). This CDR3 comprises 15 residues. Trimming stripped 2 bases from V and 3 bases from J, with 13 bases between. The CDR3: CASSLLGGQDYGYTF. The CDR3 nucleotides read TGTGCCAGCAGCTTACTCGGGGGGCAGGACTATGGCTACACCTTC.

The V and J genes are TRBV4-1 and TRBJ2-5, with D possibly being TRBD2 (6 bases). The germline CDR1 and CDR2 sequences are MGHRA and YSYEKL. Trimming took 3 bases from V and 5 from J, leaving 16 bases between them. The CDR3 has 15 residues. CDR3 nucleotides: TGCGCCAGCAGCCAGCGGGGTCCCCAAATGGAGACCCAGTACTTC. It codes for CASSQRGPQMETQYF.

The chain couples TRBV9 to TRBJ2-7; D possibly corresponds to TRBD2 (5 bases). Germline V gene lookup returns CDR1 SGDLS and CDR2 YYNGEE. Trimming stripped 3 bases from V and 9 bases from J, with 7 bases between. CDR3 length: 10 residues. CDR3 DNA sequence: TGTGCCAGCAGCGAAGGGAGGCAGTACTTC. Its translation: CASSEGRQYF.

This chain links TRBV5-1 with TRBJ2-3; 9 bases map to TRBD1. The CDR3 spans 15 residues. Germline V gene data show CDR1 as SGHRS and CDR2 as YFSETQ. J gave up 4 bases and V 2 bases, and 5 bases lay outside the gene matches. CDR3 sequence: CASSLGTGIADTQYF. For the CDR3, the DNA is TGCGCCAGCAGCTTAGGGACAGGGATAGCAGATACGCAGTATTTT.

This chain joins TRBV5-1 and TRBJ1-1; D is possibly TRBD1 (5 bases). The CDR3 totals 14 residues. The germline V gene encodes CDR1 SGHRS and CDR2 YFSETQ. V gave up 0 bases and J gave up 3 bases, with 9 bases separating them. The CDR3 reads CASSLEGQYTEAFF. In DNA, the CDR3 is TGCGCCAGCAGCTTGGAGGGGCAATACACTGAAGCTTTCTTT.

The chain carries TRBV28 and TRBJ1-1, with no clear D. Germline lookup yields CDR1 MDHEN and CDR2 SYDVKM. The germline V and J ends were trimmed by 2 bases and 7 bases, with 8 bases remaining between them. CDR3 size: 12 residues. CDR3 coding DNA: TGTGCCAGCAGTTTAAGGAGGGATGAAGCTTTCTTT. It yields the protein CASSLRRDEAFF.

The chain employs TRBV7-9 and TRBJ2-7; a possible D gene is TRBD2 (5 bases). V was pared by 5 bases and J by 6 bases, with 11 bases between. Germline-derived CDR1 and CDR2 are SEHNR and FQNEAQ (reference sequence). The length of the CDR3 is 12 residues. CDR3 residues: CASSAYSGEQYF. In DNA form, the CDR3 reads TGTGCCAGCAGCGCCTACAGCGGCGAGCAGTACTTC.

This rearrangement joins TRBV14 to TRBJ1-1; no firm D call. Germline V gene sequence: CDR1 SGHDN, CDR2 FVKESK. V lost 3 bases and J lost 5, with 10 bases in between. This CDR3 has 13 amino acids. The CDR3: CASSQGLTTEAFF. Here the CDR3 DNA reads TGTGCCAGCAGCCAGGGTCTAACGACTGAAGCTTTCTTT. Using reference TRBV14 and TRBJ1-1 for the parts outside the CDR3, the full variable domain is EAGVTQFPSHSVIEKGQTVTLRCDPISGHDNLYWYRRVMGKEIKFLLHFVKESKQDESGMPNNRFLAERTGGTYSTLKVQPAELEDSGVYFCASSQGLTTEAFFGQGTRLTVV.

J is TRBJ2-7 and V is TRBV7-9; no firm D call. V lost 5 bases, J lost 1 base, and 9 bases lay in between. Germline V lookup: CDR1 SEHNR, CDR2 FQNEAQ (reference sequence). The CDR3 sequence is 13 residues long. The CDR3 nucleotides read TGTGCCAGCAGCCCCCCCAAGTCCTACGAGCAGTACTTC. It is translated as CASSPPKSYEQYF.

The genes are TRBV7-2 and TRBJ2-7; D not resolved. Germline CDR1 SGHTA, CDR2 FQGNSA. There are 11 residues in the CDR3. V was pared by 5 bases and J by 5 bases, with 7 bases between. The CDR3 protein is CASSLGDEQYF. The DNA for the CDR3 is TGTGCCAGCAGCCTCGGAGACGAGCAGTACTTC.

V is TRBV11-2 and J is TRBJ2-4; 7 bases agree with TRBD2. The V gene end was trimmed by 0 bases and the J gene end by 6 bases; junction bases not matched to a gene: 8. Per the germline V gene, CDR1 is SGHAT and CDR2 is FQNNGV. The CDR3 has 16 residues. CDR3 residues: CASSLDGSAGVNIQYF. The CDR3 coding sequence is TGTGCCAGCAGCTTAGATGGGTCCGCGGGGGTAAACATTCAGTACTTC.

In this sample, this clone turned up once. This sequence joins TRBV10-3 and TRBJ1-2; D might be TRBD1 (5 bases). CDR1 and CDR2 from the germline V gene are ENHRY and SYGVKD. V lost 10 bases, J lost 2 bases, and 14 bases lay in between. The CDR3 is made up of 13 amino acids. The CDR3 reads CANAGTENYGYTF. Written as DNA, the CDR3 is TGTGCCAATGCTGGGACGGAGAACTATGGCTACACCTTC.

The V gene is TRBV6-6, the J gene TRBJ2-7; D is possibly TRBD2 (6 bases). CDR3 length: 12 amino acids. V lost 6 bases to trimming and J lost 4 bases, with 10 bases between them. Germline CDR1 reads MNHNY; CDR2 reads SVGAGI (reference sequence). The CDR3 loop is CASRPSGYEQYF. The DNA for the CDR3 is TGTGCCAGCAGGCCCAGCGGGTACGAGCAGTACTTC.

With respect to this clone: In the same sample, other DNA sequences code for this CDR3. The V and J genes are TRBV10-3 and TRBJ1-4; D gene ambiguous. The CDR3 totals 13 residues. Looked up from germline, CDR1 is ENHRY and CDR2 is SYGVKD. V lost 7 bases and J lost 3, with 9 bases in between. CDR3 residues: CAITDGPNEKLFF. The CDR3 DNA follows: TGTGCCATCACCGACGGACCTAATGAAAAACTGTTTTTT.

The rearrangement links TRBV6-5 to TRBJ1-1; 8 bases align to TRBD1. V dropped 1 base and J dropped 3; count of bases not matched to a gene: 4. The CDR3 sequence is 15 residues long. Per the germline V gene, CDR1 is MNHEY and CDR2 is SVGAGI. CDR3 amino acids: CASSYYPRGHTEAFF. The CDR3 DNA sequence: TGTGCCAGCAGTTACTATCCCAGGGGGCACACTGAAGCTTTCTTT.

The rearrangement uses TRBV11-2 and TRBJ2-7, with 7 bases fitting TRBD1. This CDR3 comprises 14 residues. Losses at the gene ends were 6 bases for V and 5 bases for J; bases not matched to a gene: 10. Germline-derived CDR1 and CDR2 are SGHAT and FQNNGV. Here the CDR3 DNA reads TGTGCCAGCAGATATAGACAGGGATCCAACGAGCAGTACTTC. Translating it yields CASRYRQGSNEQYF.

The V and J genes are TRBV6-5 and TRBJ1-2; D is ambiguous. Trimming removed 5 bases at V and 4 bases at J, with 11 bases between. CDR3 length equals 13 residues. Germline CDR1 is MNHEY and CDR2 is SVGAGI. The CDR3 region has the DNA TGTGCCAGCAGTCTGGCACCCGGCTATGGCTACACCTTC. Protein sequence: CASSLAPGYGYTF.

This sequence joins TRBV6-1 and TRBJ1-1; weak D call: TRBD1 (5 bases). V gave up 4 bases and J gave up 1 base, with 16 bases separating them. The CDR3 runs to 16 residues. Germline V lookup: CDR1 MNHNS, CDR2 SASEGT. CDR3 nucleotide sequence: TGTGCCAGCAGTGCTTTAATAGGACACAGGAACACTGAAGCTTTCTTT. Translation gives CASSALIGHRNTEAFF.